The 13 T cell receptor beta chains below come from one sample, sequenced in a study of T-cell memory formation after mild COVID-19 (dated by TCRdb to the early 2020s). The library relied on 5' RACE. The sequencer listed for this sample is Illumina NovaSeq 6000. TCRdb trimmed the raw reads at Q25, called clones with MiXCR and kept productive beta chains. Rows matching on CDR3 protein sequence are summarized as one entry with the most common DNA and genes. The sample has about 350,000 distinct CDR3 sequences on record, roughly an eighth of them singletons. In total, the top ten clones hold 20% to 25% of the sample. Material for sequencing was PBMCs or a T cell subset sorted from them (not recorded which). Every receptor here comes from a young man who had mild COVID-19 (a few samples of this study predate the infection). The sample titles of this study are shuffled in the database, so cell type and time point are left out; the donor was told from shared clones.

In this sample, this clonotype turned up a few times. The chain couples TRBV27 to TRBJ2-7, with 10 positions matching TRBD1. Germline-derived CDR1 and CDR2 are MNHEY and SMNVEV (reference sequence). The CDR3 length is 13 residues. With 8 bases clipped from V and 7 bases from J, the junction kept 8 bases outside the gene matches. The CDR3 DNA is TGTGCCAGCGGAAGACAGGGGGCGTGGGAGCAGTACTTC. The encoded protein is CASGRQGAWEQYF.

This clonotype was counted at least ten times. This chain uses TRBV5-1 with TRBJ2-1, with D unclear. Germline-derived CDR1 and CDR2 are SGHRS and YFSETQ. Trimming removed 0 bases at V and 0 bases at J, with 10 bases between. The CDR3 length is 16 residues. The CDR3 nucleotides are TGCGCCAGCAGCTTGGGGGGTGGTAGCTCCTACAATGAGCAGTTCTTC. Translation: CASSLGGGSSYNEQFF.

CDR3 amino acids: CASSLAGILNEQYF. CDR3 bases: TGTGCCAGCAGCTTGGCCGGGATCTTAAACGAGCAGTACTTC. The rearrangement joins TRBV5-5 to TRBJ2-7; D is perhaps TRBD2 (5 bases). The germline V gene encodes CDR1 SGHKS and CDR2 YYEKEE (reference sequence). V was trimmed by 0 bases and J by 5 bases, leaving 12 bases between them. The CDR3 is 14 amino acids.

This clonotype was counted at least ten times. This rearrangement joins TRBV20-1 to TRBJ2-1; tentatively, D is TRBD1 (5 bases). V dropped 8 bases and J dropped 12 bases, with 14 bases sitting between them. The CDR3 contains 10 residues. Germline lookup yields CDR1 DFQATT and CDR2 SNEGSKA (reference sequence). This chain's CDR3 is CSPSGIAQFF. DNA for the CDR3: TGCAGTCCTTCAGGGATAGCGCAGTTCTTC.

This clonotype has just one count. The chain has TRBV4-3 and TRBJ2-3, with TRBD2 as a possible D gene (5 bases). From germline, CDR1 is LGHNA and CDR2 YSLEER. V lost 2 bases and J 5 bases, leaving 14 bases between the germline ends. CDR3 length: 15 amino acids. The chain's CDR3 is CASSQYLGVGDTQYF. The CDR3 region has the DNA TGCGCCAGCAGCCAATATCTCGGGGTCGGAGATACGCAGTATTTT.

The chain combines TRBV2 with TRBJ2-5; D call uncertain. CDR1 is SNHLY, CDR2 FYNNEI, per germline. The V gene lost 4 bases and the J gene lost 4 bases, with 7 bases spanning the gap. The CDR3 covers 12 residues. The CDR3 protein is CASSGTRETQYF. The CDR3 DNA reads TGTGCCAGCAGTGGAACACGAGAGACCCAGTACTTC.

This chain uses TRBV27 with TRBJ2-3; D not resolved. This CDR3 contains 14 residues. The germline CDR1 and CDR2 sequences are MNHEY and SMNVEV (reference sequence). With 2 bases removed from V and 6 bases from J, the gap between germline ends came to 12 bases. The CDR3 region is CASSLVIGSDTQYF. The CDR3 region has the DNA TGTGCCAGCAGTTTAGTAATCGGGTCCGATACGCAGTATTTT.

This clonotype has just a few counts. V and J are TRBV2 and TRBJ1-5; TRBD1 aligns across 7 bases. V was pared by 6 bases and J by 7 bases, with 12 bases of the junction left unmatched. The CDR3 is 15 amino acids. CDR1 and CDR2 from the germline V gene are SNHLY and FYNNEI. In DNA form, the CDR3 reads TGTGCCAGCAGCGTTGGACAGGTTGGGGGGCAGCCCCAGCATTTT. This codes for CASSVGQVGGQPQHF.

This clonotype was counted between two and nine times. This rearrangement joins TRBV4-3 to TRBJ2-5; D gene uncertain. V lost 0 bases, J lost 3 bases, and 11 bases lay in between. The germline gives CDR1 LGHNA, CDR2 YSLEER. The CDR3 has 15 amino acids. CDR3 protein: CASSQDEARKETQYF. The CDR3 DNA is TGCGCCAGCAGCCAAGATGAGGCTAGAAAAGAGACCCAGTACTTC.

CDR3 sequence (DNA): TGCGCCAGCAGCCAAGGACAGGGAACCGGCTACGAGCAGTACTTC. Amino acids: CASSQGQGTGYEQYF. This chain connects TRBV4-1 to TRBJ2-7; 7 nucleotides line up with TRBD1. Germline trimming cut 1 base from V and 3 bases from J; bases unmatched to any gene: 6. This CDR3 is built from 15 residues. The germline gives CDR1 MGHRA, CDR2 YSYEKL.

This clonotype was detected only a few times. As DNA, the CDR3 is TGCGCCAGCAGTCAGAGCGGGGATCAAGAGACCCAGTACTTC. Protein sequence: CASSQSGDQETQYF. V and J are TRBV4-3 and TRBJ2-5, with TRBD2 matching 7 bases. Germline V CDR1 and CDR2: LGHNA, YSLEER. The CDR3 spans 14 residues. J gave up 2 bases and V 6 bases, and 6 bases lay outside the gene matches.

The rearrangement links TRBV6-5 to TRBJ2-3; tentatively, D is TRBD1 or TRBD2 (5 bases each). Germline assignment: CDR1 MNHEY and CDR2 SVGAGI. V was trimmed by 5 bases and J by 1 base, leaving 19 bases between them. The CDR3 totals 17 residues. The CDR3 bases are TGTGCCAGCAGTGCAGACGACGTGGGACGTGGCACAGATACGCAGTATTTT. Translation: CASSADDVGRGTDTQYF.

This sequence joins TRBV6-1 and TRBJ2-1; D may match TRBD1 or TRBD2 (5 bases each). V dropped 2 bases and J dropped 12 bases, with 8 bases sitting between them. The CDR3 has 11 residues. The germline CDR1 and CDR2 sequences are MNHNS and SASEGT. The CDR3: CASSEMRGQFF. CDR3 in DNA: TGTGCCAGCAGTGAAATGAGGGGGCAGTTCTTC.